A single sample is the source of the 15 T cell receptor beta chains below, sequenced in a study of T cell responses to AZD1222 COVID-19 vaccine. TCRdb keeps only in-frame clones here, not all; method: immunoSEQ multiplex PCR. The sample contains about 120,000 clones, roughly nine tenths of which appear only once. The material was peripheral blood, obtained on day 0 of AZD1222 vaccination. These receptors were taken from an adult in good health.

This clone appeared a few times. The gene calls are TRBV5-1 and TRBJ2-5; no clear D. Germline V lookup: CDR1 SGHRS, CDR2 YFSETQ. V lost 0 bases and J 3 bases, leaving 9 bases between the germline ends. CDR3 length: 14 amino acids. Here the CDR3 reads CASSLDGLKETQYF. In DNA, the CDR3 is TGCGCCAGCAGCTTGGACGGATTAAAAGAGACCCAGTACTTC.

The genes are TRBV7-5 and TRBJ2-2; TRBD2 is the table's D call and was not checked against the DNA. TRBV7-5 is marked as a pseudogene. CDR3 size: 17 residues. The chain's CDR3 is CARSLEGTWHVGGELFF. The CDR3 DNA reads as TGTGCCAGAAGCTTGGAAGGGACTTGGCATGTCGGCGGGGAGCTGTTTTTT.

V and J are TRBV6-5 and TRBJ1-3; D is unclear. The CDR3 spans 11 residues. Germline V lookup: CDR1 MNHEY, CDR2 SVGAGI. The germline V and J ends were trimmed by 6 bases and 4 bases, with 4 bases remaining between them. In DNA, the CDR3 is TGTGCCAGCAGGCAGGGAAACACCATATATTTT. This encodes CASRQGNTIYF.

For the CDR3, the DNA is TGTGCCAGCAGGACCCTTAGGGAACAGCCCCAGCATTTT. It encodes CASRTLREQPQHF. The chain combines TRBV2 with TRBJ1-5; no clear D. This CDR3 has 13 residues. Trimming pared 6 bases from V and 7 bases from J, leaving 13 bases between. Germline values: CDR1 SNHLY, CDR2 FYNNEI.

This chain links TRBV11-3 with TRBJ2-5; a possible D gene is TRBD1 (5 bases). The CDR3 is 15 amino acids. The V and J ends lost 5 bases and 2 bases respectively, with 15 bases between them. Looked up from germline, CDR1 is SGHNT and CDR2 is YENEEA. This CDR3 reads CASSPGFTTQETQYF. DNA for the CDR3: TGTGCCAGCAGCCCAGGGTTTACTACACAAGAGACCCAGTACTTC.

V is TRBV6-6 and J is TRBJ2-7, with D perhaps TRBD2 (6 bases). The ends were cut back, 6 bases at V and 0 bases at J, with 6 bases in the middle. Germline V gene lookup returns CDR1 MNHNY and CDR2 SVGAGI (reference sequence). The CDR3 runs 12 residues. Here the CDR3 reads CASSGSSYEQYF. In nucleotides, the CDR3 is TGTGCCAGCAGCGGGAGCTCCTACGAGCAGTACTTC.

The chain is built from TRBV5-4 and TRBJ1-2; 8 bases agree with TRBD1. Germline CDR1 and CDR2: SGHNT and YYREEE (reference sequence). The CDR3 loop spans 15 amino acids. The V and J ends lost 4 bases and 5 bases, in that order; junction bases with no gene match: 10. The CDR3 region is CASSAPDRGRYGYTF. CDR3 nucleotides: TGTGCCAGCAGCGCCCCCGACAGGGGTCGGTATGGCTACACCTTC.

The chain has TRBV7-6 and TRBJ2-2; TRBD2 agrees at 7 bases. The CDR3 runs 17 residues. J lost 2 bases, V lost 2 bases, and 8 bases had no gene match. CDR1 SGHVS and CDR2 FNYEAQ come from the germline V gene. The CDR3 spells CASSLMGGAANTGELFF. The CDR3 nucleotides read TGTGCCAGCAGCTTAATGGGAGGGGCAGCTAACACCGGGGAGCTGTTTTTT.

J is TRBJ1-1 and V is TRBV3-1 (or the pseudogene TRBV3-2); D may be TRBD1 (5 bases). This CDR3 region has 15 residues. Per the germline V gene, CDR1 is LGHDT and CDR2 is YNNKEL (reference sequence). V dropped 4 bases and J dropped 5 bases, with 17 bases sitting between them. The CDR3 protein is CASSRIRDGGTEAFF. CDR3 sequence (DNA): TGTGCCAGCAGCCGGATAAGGGATGGGGGTACTGAAGCTTTCTTT.

The V call is TRBV19, the J call TRBJ2-7; 13 nucleotides agree with TRBD2. The CDR3 extends over 15 amino acids. Trimming cost V 4 bases and J 7 bases; bases outside gene matches: 7. Germline V lookup: CDR1 LNHDA, CDR2 SQIVND (reference sequence). The CDR3 bases are TGTGCCAGTAGTACCCAAGGGACTAGCGGGGTAGAGCAGTACTTC. It encodes CASSTQGTSGVEQYF.

The chain recombines TRBV28 with TRBJ1-5; D is unclear. From germline, CDR1 is MDHEN and CDR2 SYDVKM. V was cut by 6 bases and J by 0 bases, with 12 bases left in between. CDR3 length equals 15 residues. CDR3 in amino acids: CASRPWDLSNQPQHF. CDR3 DNA: TGTGCCAGCAGGCCCTGGGATCTTAGCAATCAGCCCCAGCATTTT.

The chain carries TRBV10-3 and TRBJ2-1; 7 bases agree with TRBD2. Looked up from germline, CDR1 is ENHRY and CDR2 is SYGVKD. CDR3 length: 14 residues. The trim removed 10 bases at V and 0 bases at J, leaving 6 bases unmatched. The CDR3 is CATREGSSYNEQFF. DNA of the CDR3: TGTGCCACCAGGGAGGGGAGCTCCTACAATGAGCAGTTCTTC.

As for this clone: One end of the junction fails to match germline, which may point to a read error. This chain's CDR3 is CASSLAAGAGNEQFF. The CDR3 nucleotides read TGTGCTAGCAGCTTAGCAGCGGGAGCGGGCAATGAGCAGTTCTTC. The chain is built from TRBV7-7 and TRBJ2-1; 8 bases align to TRBD2. The germline V gene has CDR1 SSHAT and CDR2 FNYEAQ (reference sequence). The CDR3 covers 15 residues.

The chain employs TRBV12-3 or TRBV12-4 and TRBJ1-2; unclear D gene. V lost 2 bases, J lost 7 bases, and 8 bases lay in between. The CDR3 runs 12 residues. The CDR3 sequence is CASSLYSSGYTF. The CDR3 DNA reads TGTGCCAGCAGTTTATACAGTAGTGGCTACACCTTC.

The chain recombines TRBV20-1 with TRBJ2-7; the D is unclear. The CDR3 is made up of 12 amino acids. The V end was cut by 3 bases, the J end by 0 bases, with 6 bases between. CDR1 and CDR2 (germline): DFQATT, SNEGSKA (reference sequence). The CDR3 nucleotides are TGCAGTGCTAGTGGGCACTCCTACGAGCAGTACTTC. Protein: CSASGHSYEQYF.